Reported below is one T cell receptor beta chain. The sample originates from a study of blood T cell repertoires in COVID-19. Across the study: The cDNA or gDNA used as material had been derived from T cells, B-cell-depleted T cells, or PBMCs.

Repertoires were generated with immunoSEQ multiplex PCR, while TCRdb's copy carries only in-frame clones and drops some. The table has 110,000 or so clones, about 85% seen once; the top ten hold about 3.8%. This receptor was taken from a man in his fifties with acute or convalescent COVID-19. Sequenced input: peripheral blood.

The CDR3 loop is CASSPTGNPEKLFF. In nucleotides, the CDR3 is TGTGCCAGCTCACCGACAGGTAACCCCGAAAAACTGTTTTTT. The V call is TRBV18, the J call TRBJ1-4; perhaps TRBD1 as D (6 bases). The CDR3 covers 14 residues. Germline CDR1 and CDR2: KGHSH and LQKENI. V was cut by 3 bases and J by 8 bases, with 13 bases left in between.